The present TCR beta chain was sequenced within a study of T cell changes during pregnancy in multiple sclerosis. Only a few counts were recorded for this clone. TCRdb keeps only in-frame clones here, not all; method: immunoSEQ multiplex PCR. This sample has tens of thousands of clones, with almost 90% found just once. The germline V gene has CDR1 SGHRS and CDR2 YFSETQ. The V end was cut by 2 bases, the J end by 7 bases, with 10 bases between. The CDR3 contains 14 residues. The V and J genes are TRBV5-1 and TRBJ1-6, with D perhaps TRBD1 (6 bases). Sequencing used CD8+ T cells from peripheral blood mononuclear cells, obtained after pregnancy. The TCR sequence derives from a female donor with multiple sclerosis, enrolled in a pregnancy study. CDR3 sequence: CASSFTGLNSPLHF. For the CDR3, the DNA is TGCGCCAGCAGCTTTACAGGGCTCAATTCACCCCTCCACTTT.